This paragraph covers one T cell receptor (beta chain) sequence. This sample stems from a study of follicular helper T cells after annual influenza vaccination. CDR3 length: 15 residues. CDR1 is SGHTA and CDR2 is FQGNSA in the germline V gene. The ends lost 2 bases at V and 4 bases at J; junction bases unmatched: 5. As to time point: 2015-2016 season, 7 days after influenza vaccination. TCRB was sequenced at Survey level resolution. The assay was immunoSEQ multiplex PCR, and TCRdb's table has in-frame clones only and misses some. The sample yields approximately 500 clones, 84% seen once. The sample in question was CXCR5+ CD38+ circulating T follicular helper cells from blood, obtained 7 days after influenza vaccination. As to subset: circulating Tfh, non-naive CD4+CXCR5+PD-1+ (ICOS+CD38+ or ICOS-CD38-). This clonotype originated in an adult who received the influenza vaccine. The chain recombines TRBV7-2 with TRBJ2-1, with 7 bases aligning to TRBD2. CDR3 region: CASSLSASGYNEQFF. The CDR3 region has the DNA TGTGCCAGCAGCTTATCGGCTAGCGGATACAATGAGCAGTTCTTC.